Listed here are 25 T cell receptor beta chains from one sample, sequenced in a study of neurological immune-mediated disorders. TCRdb passed the 5' RACE reads through MiXCR, listing each CDR3 protein once. This table has under 80,000 distinct CDR3 sequences, 4% to 5.5% appearing once. The sample comprised PBMCs. These receptors came from a woman between 50 and 59 years old with multiple sclerosis.

This clonotype was picked up many times. The CDR3 region has the DNA TGTGCCAGCAGCTTAGGTGGACGCACAGATACGCAGTATTTT. Translating gives CASSLGGRTDTQYF. V gene TRBV11-2 combines with J gene TRBJ2-3; no clear D gene. Trimming shortened V by 1 base and J by 1 base, and 6 bases separated the two germline ends. The CDR3 runs to 14 residues. The germline V gene has CDR1 SGHAT and CDR2 FQNNGV.

This clonotype was picked up a small number of times. Germline and junction disagree at one end, which may indicate a read error. V gene TRBV18 combines with J gene TRBJ1-6; D remains ambiguous. Germline CDR1 is KGHSH and CDR2 is LQKENI. The CDR3 has 13 amino acids. The CDR3 loop is CASSQRTNSPLNF. The CDR3 DNA reads as TGTGCCAGCTCACAAAGAACAAATTCACCCCTCAACTTT.

The chain combines TRBV5-1 with TRBJ1-2; 7 nucleotides line up with TRBD1. J lost 8 bases, V lost 0 bases, and 7 bases had no gene match. The germline V gene has CDR1 SGHRS and CDR2 YFSETQ. The CDR3 extends over 14 amino acids. Here the CDR3 reads CASSLEGAQGGYTF. For the CDR3, the DNA is TGCGCCAGCAGCTTGGAGGGGGCGCAGGGCGGCTACACCTTC.

At least ten counts were recorded for this clonotype. The chain carries TRBV10-1 and TRBJ1-2, with a tentative D call TRBD1 (6 bases). In germline, CDR1 is WNHNN, CDR2 SYGVQD (reference sequence). CDR3 size: 15 residues. Trimming stripped 2 bases from V and 13 bases from J, with 23 bases between. CDR3 region: CASSEPVGESRGLTF. The DNA of the CDR3 is TGCGCCAGCAGTGAGCCCGTTGGCGAGTCCCGGGGGCTCACCTTC.

This clonotype occurred many times. The genes are TRBV9 and TRBJ2-3, with D tentatively TRBD2 (6 bases). The CDR3 runs 17 residues. The germline V and J ends were trimmed by 3 bases and 1 base, with 18 bases remaining between them. In germline, CDR1 is SGDLS, CDR2 YYNGEE. CDR3 nucleotide sequence: TGTGCCAGCAGCGCACGGAAACCGGGACTGGGCACAGATACGCAGTATTTT. Protein: CASSARKPGLGTDTQYF.

This clonotype was detected many times. J is TRBJ2-3 and V is TRBV5-1, with unresolved D. Germline lookup yields CDR1 SGHRS and CDR2 YFSETQ. This CDR3 is built from 14 residues. V was pared by 4 bases and J by 3 bases, with 12 bases between. The CDR3 spells CASSLDGYTDTQYF. The CDR3 bases are TGCGCCAGCAGCCTGGACGGGTATACAGATACGCAGTATTTT. Filled out from reference TRBV5-1 and TRBJ2-3, the complete variable domain reads KAGVTQTPRYLIKTRGQQVTLSCSPISGHRSVSWYQQTPGQGLQFLFEYFSETQRNKGNFPGRFSGRQFSNSRSEMNVSTLELGDSALYLCASSLDGYTDTQYFGPGTRLTVL.

This chain uses TRBV24-1 with TRBJ1-2; D is undetermined. Looked up from germline, CDR1 is KGHDR and CDR2 is SFDVKD. V was pared by 4 bases and J by 2 bases, with 1 base between. This CDR3 contains 11 residues. The CDR3 nucleotides are TGTGCCACCAGTGACAACTATGGCTACACCTTC. It specifies CATSDNYGYTF.

This clonotype was recorded many times. The V and J genes are TRBV2 and TRBJ2-3; D is unclear. V was trimmed by 4 bases and J by 6 bases, leaving 11 bases between them. This CDR3 has 13 amino acids. Per the germline V gene, CDR1 is SNHLY and CDR2 is FYNNEI. The DNA for the CDR3 is TGTGCCAGCAGTGTGGAGATTTGGGATACGCAGTATTTT. Its translation is CASSVEIWDTQYF.

The table lists this clonotype with many counts. The V call is TRBV14, the J call TRBJ1-4, with D uncertain. With 5 bases removed from V and 6 bases from J, the gap between germline ends came to 16 bases. From germline, CDR1 is SGHDN and CDR2 FVKESK. The CDR3 is 15 amino acids. The DNA for the CDR3 is TGTGCCAGCAGCTCGGAGTTGAAAGGCGATGAAAAACTGTTTTTT. Amino acid sequence: CASSSELKGDEKLFF.

Only a few counts were recorded for this clonotype. This rearrangement joins TRBV20-1 to TRBJ1-5; tentatively, D is TRBD1 (6 bases). This CDR3 comprises 13 residues. CDR1 DFQATT and CDR2 SNEGSKA come from the germline V gene (reference sequence). V was shortened by 3 bases and J by 5 bases, with 11 bases between the two germline ends. CDR3 loop: CSASRGADQPQHF. CDR3 nucleotide sequence: TGCAGTGCTAGTAGGGGGGCGGATCAGCCCCAGCATTTT.

This clonotype was recorded at least ten times. This chain joins TRBV7-2 and TRBJ2-5, with D perhaps assigned TRBD1 or TRBD2 (5 bases each). Trimming shortened V by 5 bases and J by 3 bases, and 13 bases separated the two germline ends. This CDR3 comprises 14 residues. CDR1 and CDR2 (germline): SGHTA, FQGNSA. The CDR3 DNA sequence: TGTGCCAGCAGCGCTTTGGGGGTGGAAGAGACCCAGTACTTC. Amino acid sequence: CASSALGVEETQYF. The whole variable domain, filled in from reference TRBV7-2 and TRBJ2-5, reads GAGVSQSPSNKVTEKGKDVELRCDPISGHTALYWYRQSLGQGLEFLIYFQGNSAPDKSGLPSDRFSAERTGGSVSTLTIQRTQQEDSAVYLCASSALGVEETQYFGPGTRLLVL.

Many counts were recorded for this clonotype. This chain uses TRBV29-1 with TRBJ2-5; possibly TRBD1 for D (6 bases). Germline V gene lookup returns CDR1 SQVTM and CDR2 ANQGSEA. Trimming left V 2 bases short and J 9 bases short, with 22 bases between. CDR3 length equals 15 residues. This chain's CDR3 is CSVELIDRPGTAQYF. As DNA, the CDR3 is TGCAGCGTTGAACTCATCGACAGGCCTGGGACGGCCCAGTACTTC. The full variable domain, its missing parts supplied by reference TRBV29-1 and TRBJ2-5, is SAVISQKPSRDICQRGTSLTIQCQVDSQVTMMFWYRQQPGQSLTLIATANQGSEATYESGFVIDKFPISRPNLTFSTLTVSNMSPEDSSIYLCSVELIDRPGTAQYFGPGTRLLVL.

This clonotype was found many times. The chain is built from TRBV7-2 and TRBJ2-6; possible D gene TRBD2, 6 bases. Germline CDR1 and CDR2: SGHTA and FQGNSA. The CDR3 runs 16 residues. Trimming left V 4 bases short and J 1 base short, with 11 bases between. The DNA for the CDR3 is TGTGCCAGCAGCTGGGGGGTCGTATCTGGGGCCAACGTCCTGACTTTC. It specifies CASSWGVVSGANVLTF.

The chain carries TRBV6-6 and TRBJ2-7; 8 nucleotides match TRBD1. Germline V gene sequence: CDR1 MNHNY, CDR2 SVGAGI (reference sequence). The CDR3 contains 14 residues. Trimming took 4 bases from V and 0 from J; bases not matched to a gene: 2. Here the CDR3 reads CASSLGQGSYEQYF. The CDR3 region has the DNA TGTGCCAGCAGTTTAGGACAGGGCTCCTACGAGCAGTACTTC.

This clonotype showed up just a few times. This may be a read error, as it is one base from a much larger clone. The V and J genes are TRBV4-3 and TRBJ1-5; TRBD1 might be the D (5 bases). CDR1 and CDR2 from the germline V gene are LGHNA and YSLEER. The length of the CDR3 is 15 residues. CDR3 DNA sequence: TGCGCCAGCAGCCAAGAAGGGAGGGGTGATCAGCCCCAGAATTTT. Its translation is CASSQEGRGDQPQNF.

The sample holds many counts of this clonotype. The gene calls are TRBV20-1 and TRBJ2-2, with TRBD2 identical over 15 bases. The CDR3 consists of 16 residues. The trim removed 4 bases at V and 6 bases at J, leaving 6 bases unmatched. CDR1 and CDR2 (germline): DFQATT, SNEGSKA (reference sequence). Here the CDR3 reads CSAKGLAGGRAGELFF. CDR3 DNA sequence: TGCAGTGCTAAGGGACTAGCGGGGGGCCGGGCCGGGGAGCTGTTTTTT.

This clonotype appeared many times. The J gene is TRBJ2-7, the V gene TRBV7-2; TRBD2 aligns across 7 bases. Germline assignment: CDR1 SGHTA and CDR2 FQGNSA. V was pared by 5 bases and J by 2 bases, with 12 bases of the junction left unmatched. The CDR3 loop spans 16 amino acids. The CDR3 DNA reads TGTGCCAGCAGCCTTAGCGGGCAGGGAGAGGCCTACGAGCAGTACGTC. Its translation: CASSLSGQGEAYEQYV.

This clonotype was seen ten or more times. The chain carries TRBV7-2 and TRBJ1-5; D uncertain. V lost 5 bases to trimming and J lost 3 bases, with 11 bases between them. Germline CDR1 is SGHTA and CDR2 is FQGNSA. This CDR3 is 14 amino acids long. The CDR3 region has the DNA TGTGCCAGCAGCGCGGACGGAATCAATCAGCCCCAGCATTTT. It encodes CASSADGINQPQHF.

The table lists this clonotype with many counts. The chain combines TRBV11-1 with TRBJ2-5; tentatively, D is TRBD1 (6 bases). CDR1 is SGHAT and CDR2 is FQDESV in the germline V gene (reference sequence). The CDR3 runs to 14 residues. The V end lost 5 bases, the J end lost 3 bases, and 13 bases lay between the germline ends. This CDR3 is CASSVTGQEETQYF. CDR3 nucleotides: TGTGCCAGCAGCGTCACGGGACAAGAAGAGACCCAGTACTTC.

There are many counts of this clonotype. The chain links TRBV18 to TRBJ2-7; D not resolved. The germline V and J ends were trimmed by 2 bases and 0 bases, with 8 bases remaining between them. Germline CDR1 is KGHSH and CDR2 is LQKENI. CDR3 size: 14 residues. In DNA form, the CDR3 reads TGTGCCAGCTCACCAAACAGAGACTCCTACGAGCAGTACTTC. Its protein product is CASSPNRDSYEQYF.

This clonotype was recorded at least ten times. The chain links TRBV5-1 to TRBJ2-2, with a tentative D call TRBD2 (5 bases). Germline lookup yields CDR1 SGHRS and CDR2 YFSETQ. The ends were cut back, 0 bases at V and 7 bases at J, with 7 bases in the middle. This CDR3 spans 13 amino acids. The CDR3 region has the DNA TGCGCCAGCAGCTTGGGAGGAGGCGGGGAGCTGTTTTTT. Translating gives CASSLGGGGELFF.

This clonotype came up many times. The chain uses TRBV5-1 and TRBJ1-3; D is unclear. Per the germline V gene, CDR1 is SGHRS and CDR2 is YFSETQ. The V end lost 4 bases, the J end lost 1 base, and 18 bases lay between the germline ends. The CDR3 is 17 amino acids. The CDR3 protein is CASSAGAGLGSGNTIYF. As DNA, the CDR3 is TGCGCCAGCAGCGCTGGAGCGGGTTTGGGATCTGGAAACACCATATATTTT. The entire variable domain, with the rest obtained from reference TRBV5-1 and TRBJ1-3, is as follows: KAGVTQTPRYLIKTRGQQVTLSCSPISGHRSVSWYQQTPGQGLQFLFEYFSETQRNKGNFPGRFSGRQFSNSRSEMNVSTLELGDSALYLCASSAGAGLGSGNTIYFGEGSWLTVV.

This clonotype was observed at least ten times. The rearrangement joins TRBV20-1 to TRBJ2-5, with D possibly matching TRBD1 (5 bases). The CDR3 has 14 amino acids. Trimming shortened V by 1 base and J by 1 base, and 10 bases separated the two germline ends. Germline CDR1 DFQATT, CDR2 SNEGSKA (reference sequence). The CDR3: CSARVGQGQETQYF. The CDR3 bases are TGCAGTGCTAGAGTTGGGCAGGGCCAAGAGACCCAGTACTTC.

The table lists this clonotype with many counts. The chain combines TRBV6-1 with TRBJ2-7; D is ambiguous. Trimming took 2 bases from V and 2 from J, leaving 10 bases between them. Germline CDR1 is MNHNS and CDR2 is SASEGT. The CDR3 is 14 residues long. CDR3 loop: CASSESGRAYEQYV. In nucleotides, the CDR3 is TGTGCCAGCAGTGAATCTGGTCGGGCCTACGAGCAGTACGTC.

This clonotype has at least ten counts. The rearrangement uses TRBV28 and TRBJ1-2; 9 bases fit TRBD1. J lost 4 bases, V lost 2 bases, and 8 bases had no gene match. Germline CDR1 is MDHEN and CDR2 is SYDVKM. The CDR3 spans 16 residues. CDR3 in amino acids: CASSLARGDRVYGYTF. The DNA for the CDR3 is TGTGCCAGCAGTTTAGCACGTGGGGACAGGGTCTATGGCTACACCTTC.